This is a list of T cell receptor beta chains from one sample in a study of response to subunit inactivated influenza vaccine. In TCRdb, the RT-PCR reads were re-called with MiXCR into one record per CDR3 protein. The table records 300,000 to 350,000 distinct CDR3 sequences, 21% of them present only once. The sample consisted of PBMCs from blood, taken less than 22 months after vaccination. The receptors derive from a man aged 45 to 70 who received an inactivated influenza vaccine. Each CDR3 is given with its conserved first and last residue. The order of the fields is clone size, D gene, V gene, J gene, CDR3 DNA, CDR3 protein. D genes are given only for firm matches. For some rows the clone size is stated as once, few or many, or as a class when expanded; others skip it.

clone_size: few
d_call: TRBD1
v_call: TRBV20-1
j_call: TRBJ1-1
cdr3_nt: TGCAGTGCGAGAAAAACGGGACAGCGGAACACTGAAGCTTTCTTT
cdr3_aa: CSARKTGQRNTEAFF

clone_size: NA
d_call: TRBD2
v_call: TRBV24-1
j_call: TRBJ2-3
cdr3_nt: TGTGCCACCAGTGATTTGAGGGGTAGCGGGAGATTTGCAGATACGCAGTATTTT
cdr3_aa: CATSDLRGSGRFADTQYF

clone_size: few
d_call: TRBD1
v_call: TRBV6-1
j_call: TRBJ1-6
cdr3_nt: TGTGCCAGCAGTGATAGGGACAGGCGTCATTGGAATTCACCCCTCCACTTT
cdr3_aa: CASSDRDRRHWNSPLHF

clone_size: NA
d_call: NA
v_call: TRBV5-1
j_call: TRBJ2-1
cdr3_nt: TGCGCCAGCAGCTTGGGGTCAAAGGGTAATGAGCAGTTCTTC
cdr3_aa: CASSLGSKGNEQFF

clone_size: NA
d_call: NA
v_call: TRBV4-1
j_call: TRBJ1-4
cdr3_nt: TGCGCCAGCAGCCAAGATCGGGAGAGGGCGACTAATGAAAAACTGTTTTTT
cdr3_aa: CASSQDRERATNEKLFF

clone_size: few
d_call: NA
v_call: TRBV6-2/TRBV6-3
j_call: TRBJ1-1
cdr3_nt: TGTGCCAGCAGTTATGAATTACCGCGGAAGAACACTGAAGCTTTCTTT
cdr3_aa: CASSYELPRKNTEAFF

clone_size: NA
d_call: NA
v_call: TRBV28
j_call: TRBJ2-7
cdr3_nt: TGTGCCAGCCGCAATATAGGCGGGACCCAGTCCTACGAGCAGTACTTC
cdr3_aa: CASRNIGGTQSYEQYF

clone_size: few
d_call: NA
v_call: TRBV6-2/TRBV6-3
j_call: TRBJ1-5
cdr3_nt: TGTGCCAGCGGCCATAGGGGTAGCAATCAGCCCCAGCATTTT
cdr3_aa: CASGHRGSNQPQHF

clone_size: few
d_call: TRBD2
v_call: TRBV12-3/TRBV12-4
j_call: TRBJ2-1
cdr3_nt: TGTGCCAGCAGTTTCCCTAGCGGGATGGGTGAGCAGTTCTTC
cdr3_aa: CASSFPSGMGEQFF

clone_size: many
d_call: TRBD1
v_call: TRBV5-6
j_call: TRBJ1-3
cdr3_nt: TGTGCCAGCAGCTTCGGGACAGGGTCTGGAAACACCATATATTTT
cdr3_aa: CASSFGTGSGNTIYF

clone_size: few
d_call: TRBD1
v_call: TRBV19
j_call: TRBJ1-2
cdr3_nt: TGTGCCACTTCCCCAGCCTCGACAGGGAACTATGGCTACACCTTC
cdr3_aa: CATSPASTGNYGYTF

clone_size: few
d_call: NA
v_call: TRBV3-1
j_call: TRBJ1-1
cdr3_nt: TGTGCCAGCAGCCAATGGAACAGGGCCGCCGTAAAAGAGAACACTGAAGCTTTCTTT
cdr3_aa: CASSQWNRAAVKENTEAFF

clone_size: few
d_call: NA
v_call: TRBV7-2
j_call: TRBJ1-4
cdr3_nt: TGTGCCAGCAGCTCGGCACGATCCACGGGGGAAAAACTGTTTTTT
cdr3_aa: CASSSARSTGEKLFF

clone_size: NA
d_call: TRBD1
v_call: TRBV29-1
j_call: TRBJ2-6
cdr3_nt: TGCAGCGTCCTAACAGGGGCGGTGGTGACTTTC
cdr3_aa: CSVLTGAVVTF

clone_size: NA
d_call: TRBD2
v_call: TRBV29-1
j_call: TRBJ2-5
cdr3_nt: TGCAGCGTCCAAGCCGGGACTAGCGGGAGAGGAGAGACCCAGTACTTC
cdr3_aa: CSVQAGTSGRGETQYF

clone_size: NA
d_call: NA
v_call: TRBV7-2
j_call: TRBJ2-7
cdr3_nt: TGTGCCAGCAGCTTACACTTGGACAGTTCCTACGAGCAGTACTTC
cdr3_aa: CASSLHLDSSYEQYF

clone_size: few
d_call: NA
v_call: TRBV6-6
j_call: TRBJ1-2
cdr3_nt: TGTGCCAGCGGGGCAGGGGTCCTCTATGGCTACACCTTC
cdr3_aa: CASGAGVLYGYTF

clone_size: NA
d_call: NA
v_call: TRBV7-2
j_call: TRBJ2-3
cdr3_nt: TGTGCCAGCAGCAAGGACACCTACACAGATACGCAGTATTTT
cdr3_aa: CASSKDTYTDTQYF

clone_size: NA
d_call: TRBD1
v_call: TRBV5-5
j_call: TRBJ1-1
cdr3_nt: TGTGCCAGCAGCCCTACAGGGGAAGCTGAAGCTTTCTTT
cdr3_aa: CASSPTGEAEAFF

clone_size: NA
d_call: NA
v_call: TRBV6-1
j_call: TRBJ1-1
cdr3_nt: TGTGCCAGCAACGATGGCGGGCATAATCGGAAAGCTTTCTTT
cdr3_aa: CASNDGGHNRKAFF

clone_size: NA
d_call: NA
v_call: TRBV20-1
j_call: TRBJ1-3
cdr3_nt: TGCAGTGCTGCCACCTACCGGGACAATAGAAACACCATATATTTT
cdr3_aa: CSAATYRDNRNTIYF

clone_size: NA
d_call: NA
v_call: TRBV10-1
j_call: TRBJ2-3
cdr3_nt: TGCGCCAGCAGTGAGGGCCCTTCCGGCGGCACAGATACGCAGTATTTT
cdr3_aa: CASSEGPSGGTDTQYF

clone_size: NA
d_call: NA
v_call: TRBV6-5
j_call: TRBJ1-1
cdr3_nt: TGTGCCAGCAGTTACGGTAGAGGTGGATGGAACACTGAAGCTTTCTTT
cdr3_aa: CASSYGRGGWNTEAFF

clone_size: many
d_call: NA
v_call: TRBV20-1
j_call: TRBJ1-1
cdr3_nt: TGCAGTGCTAGAGATGGGGGGATGAACACTGAAGCTTTCTTT
cdr3_aa: CSARDGGMNTEAFF

clone_size: few
d_call: TRBD2
v_call: TRBV12-3/TRBV12-4
j_call: TRBJ2-2
cdr3_nt: TGTGCCAGCAGTTTATCAGCGGGGGGGTCCGGGGAGCTGTTTTTT
cdr3_aa: CASSLSAGGSGELFF

clone_size: few
d_call: TRBD1
v_call: TRBV7-9
j_call: TRBJ1-1
cdr3_nt: TGTGCCAGCAGCTTAGTTAGGACAGGGACTGAAGCTTTCTTT
cdr3_aa: CASSLVRTGTEAFF

clone_size: few
d_call: NA
v_call: TRBV4-3
j_call: TRBJ1-1
cdr3_nt: TGCGCCAGCAGCCAAGAAGTCGGAGACACTGAAGCTTTCTTT
cdr3_aa: CASSQEVGDTEAFF

clone_size: NA
d_call: NA
v_call: TRBV28
j_call: TRBJ1-6
cdr3_nt: TGTGCCAGCAGTCGTGGCTACCATAATAATTTACCCCTCCACTTT
cdr3_aa: CASSRGYHNNLPLHF

clone_size: few
d_call: TRBD1
v_call: TRBV6-1
j_call: TRBJ1-1
cdr3_nt: TGTGCCAGCAGTGGGGCCCTGGGGACAGGGGCGAACACTGAAGCTTTCTTT
cdr3_aa: CASSGALGTGANTEAFF

clone_size: NA
d_call: NA
v_call: TRBV4-3
j_call: TRBJ2-7
cdr3_nt: TGCGCCAGCAGCCTGGGACACTTCTCCTACGAGCAGTACTTC
cdr3_aa: CASSLGHFSYEQYF

clone_size: NA
d_call: NA
v_call: TRBV29-1
j_call: TRBJ1-2
cdr3_nt: TGCAGCGTTGAAGAAGTGATGGGAGAGTACGTACTCCTTAACTATGGCTACACCTTC
cdr3_aa: CSVEEVMGEYVLLNYGYTF

clone_size: NA
d_call: NA
v_call: TRBV4-3
j_call: TRBJ1-5
cdr3_nt: TGCGCCAGCAGCCAAGAGCTTGGGGTGGGGGGCGATCAGCCCCAGCATTTT
cdr3_aa: CASSQELGVGGDQPQHF

clone_size: NA
d_call: TRBD1
v_call: TRBV29-1
j_call: TRBJ2-7
cdr3_nt: TGCAGCGTCCCCGGGACAGCACCCTACGAGCAGTACTTC
cdr3_aa: CSVPGTAPYEQYF

clone_size: NA
d_call: NA
v_call: TRBV12-3/TRBV12-4
j_call: TRBJ1-5
cdr3_nt: TGTGCCAGCAGTTTGTCAGGAGCCCGCGCTGGGCCCCAGCATTTT
cdr3_aa: CASSLSGARAGPQHF

clone_size: few
d_call: NA
v_call: TRBV18
j_call: TRBJ1-2
cdr3_nt: TGTGCCAGCTCACCAGTGTCAGGGAATGGCTACACCTTC
cdr3_aa: CASSPVSGNGYTF

clone_size: few
d_call: TRBD2
v_call: TRBV20-1
j_call: TRBJ2-2
cdr3_nt: TGCAGTGCCCGGGGACTAGCGGCGAACACCGGGGAGCTGTTTTTT
cdr3_aa: CSARGLAANTGELFF

clone_size: NA
d_call: TRBD2
v_call: TRBV28
j_call: TRBJ2-3
cdr3_nt: TGTGCCAGCAGGACACCTAGCGGGGCGGATACGCAGTATTTT
cdr3_aa: CASRTPSGADTQYF

clone_size: NA
d_call: TRBD1
v_call: TRBV7-8
j_call: TRBJ1-1
cdr3_nt: TGTGCCAGCAGACAGGCAGGGGGTACTGAAGCTTTCTTT
cdr3_aa: CASRQAGGTEAFF

clone_size: NA
d_call: NA
v_call: TRBV7-3
j_call: TRBJ1-4
cdr3_nt: TGTGCCAGCAGCCGGGGGCCGGGTGAAAAACTGTTTTTT
cdr3_aa: CASSRGPGEKLFF

clone_size: NA
d_call: NA
v_call: TRBV5-8
j_call: TRBJ1-2
cdr3_nt: TGTGCCAGGAGACCCAGGGACATGTATGGCTACACCTTC
cdr3_aa: CARRPRDMYGYTF

clone_size: NA
d_call: NA
v_call: TRBV5-1
j_call: TRBJ2-1
cdr3_nt: TGCGCCAGCAGCTTAGGACGGGATGAGCAGTTCTTC
cdr3_aa: CASSLGRDEQFF